This T cell receptor (beta chain) was observed in a study of T-cell reconstitution after alpha-beta-depleted transplantation in children. Findings of the study overall: Newly generated T cells supplied most T-cell counts and diversity one year post-transplant. The study traced high day-60 TCRbeta diversity in some patients to surviving recipient T cells and thymic progenitors. Reportedly, only several hundred clones from non-depleted graft cells drove alpha-beta T-cell counts at about two months.

It was with unique molecular identifiers that the TCRbeta library was prepared. MiXCR, run by TCRdb on the PCR reads, gives a single entry per CDR3 protein. The repertoire consists of some 830,000 distinct CDR3 sequences, with roughly 15% occurring once and the leading ten covering roughly 5%. The CDR3 totals 16 residues. The germline CDR1 and CDR2 sequences are SGHNT and YYREEE (reference sequence). Trimming stripped 4 bases from V and 0 bases from J, with 17 bases between. The table lists this clonotype with a few counts. Its specificity is unknown. V usage is TRBV5-4 and J usage is TRBJ2-7; D possibly corresponds to TRBD1 (6 bases). This TCR was recovered from a male patient younger than 18 who had a stem cell transplant for acute lymphoblastic leukemia, so the T cells may come from the graft donor. Sequenced here: PBMCs, mostly from graft donor cells, sampled 360 days after TCRalphabeta/CD19-depleted stem cell transplant. CDR3: CASSLGVGQSSYEQYF. Here the CDR3 DNA reads TGTGCCAGCAGCCTAGGGGTCGGACAGAGCTCCTACGAGCAGTACTTC.